What follows are 19 T cell receptor beta chains derived from one specimen sequenced in a study of shared clonotypes between healthy human individuals. CD45RO negativity and positive selection for CCR7 defined naive CD8 cells, a population that excluded terminally differentiated effector memory CD45RA+ cells. Method: immunoSEQ multiplex PCR; TCRdb's copy keeps in-frame clones and lacks some. The sample has roughly 590,000 clones, nearly 97% seen once. Material for sequencing was naive CD8+ T cells sorted from blood. These receptor sequences come from a woman under 40 in good health.

The V and J genes are TRBV27 and TRBJ2-5, with 7 bases matching TRBD1. Germline CDR1 MNHEY, CDR2 SMNVEV (reference sequence). Unmatched junction bases numbered 4, after V lost 2 bases and J lost 4 bases. The CDR3 length is 14 residues. This CDR3 is CASSLRQGGETQYF. DNA for the CDR3: TGTGCCAGCAGTTTAAGACAGGGCGGAGAGACCCAGTACTTC.

The rearrangement links TRBV27 to TRBJ2-1, with 8 bases matching TRBD2. The V gene end was trimmed by 5 bases and the J gene end by 2 bases; junction bases not matched to a gene: 8. Germline V lookup: CDR1 MNHEY, CDR2 SMNVEV (reference sequence). This CDR3 is built from 16 residues. CDR3 residues: CASSHQAGVTYNEQFF. In DNA form, the CDR3 reads TGTGCCAGCAGTCATCAAGCGGGAGTAACCTACAATGAGCAGTTCTTC.

This clone was seen ten or more times. The V call is TRBV5-4, the J call TRBJ1-6; D not certain. The ends were cut back, 0 bases at V and 6 bases at J, with 7 bases in the middle. The germline V gene has CDR1 SGHNT and CDR2 YYREEE (reference sequence). This CDR3 is built from 14 residues. The CDR3 nucleotides read TGTGCCAGCAGCTTGGCGTCAGCTAATTCACCCCTCCACTTT. Protein product: CASSLASANSPLHF. Full variable domain (missing parts from reference TRBV5-4 and TRBJ1-6): ETGVTQSPTHLIKTRGQQVTLRCSSQSGHNTVSWYQQALGQGPQFIFQYYREEENGRGNFPPRFSGLQFPNYSSELNVNALELDDSALYLCASSLASANSPLHFGNGTRLTVT.

The chain is built from TRBV6-6 and TRBJ2-7, with D possibly being TRBD2 (6 bases). Germline V lookup: CDR1 MNHNY, CDR2 SVGAGI (reference sequence). This CDR3 has 14 residues. The V end lost 2 bases, the J end lost 3 bases, and 11 bases lay between the germline ends. CDR3 loop: CASSYGGESYEQYF. The CDR3 nucleotides read TGTGCCAGCAGTTACGGCGGGGAAAGCTACGAGCAGTACTTC.

As regards this clone: This sample also contains other DNA sequences that code for the same CDR3. The rearrangement links TRBV2 to TRBJ2-7, with TRBD2 matching 10 bases. Germline CDR1 reads SNHLY; CDR2 reads FYNNEI. Unmatched junction bases numbered 4, after V lost 7 bases and J lost 4 bases. The CDR3 extends over 13 amino acids. The CDR3, as DNA: TGTGCCAGCACTACGACTAGCGGGTACGAGCAGTACTTC. Its translation is CASTTTSGYEQYF. Drawing the rest from reference TRBV2 and TRBJ2-7, the complete variable domain is EPEVTQTPSHQVTQMGQEVILRCVPISNHLYFYWYRQILGQKVEFLVSFYNNEISEKSEIFDDQFSVERPDGSNFTLKIRSTKLEDSAMYFCASTTTSGYEQYFGPGTRLTVT.

The chain recombines TRBV15 with TRBJ1-4, with 8 bases fitting TRBD1. Losses at the gene ends were 6 bases for V and 7 bases for J; bases not matched to a gene: 7. This CDR3 contains 14 residues. Germline CDR1 is LNHNV and CDR2 is YYDKDF (reference sequence). This CDR3 is CATRITGGGEKLFF. Here the CDR3 DNA reads TGTGCCACCAGAATAACAGGGGGAGGTGAAAAACTGTTTTTT.

CDR3 bases: TGTGCCAGCAGCGTAGACCCACTAGCGGGACAACACAATGAGCAGTTCTTC. Translation gives CASSVDPLAGQHNEQFF. The chain employs TRBV9 and TRBJ2-1, with TRBD2 identical over 10 bases. Trimming took 0 bases from V and 5 from J; bases not matched to a gene: 8. Germline CDR1 SGDLS, CDR2 YYNGEE. The CDR3 totals 17 residues.

The DNA of the CDR3 is TGTGCCAGCAGCCTACCCGGGACAGGGATTAACGAGCAGTACTTC. This translates into CASSLPGTGINEQYF. The rearrangement uses TRBV7-9 and TRBJ2-7; 9 nucleotides align to TRBD1. Per the germline V gene, CDR1 is SEHNR and CDR2 is FQNEAQ (reference sequence). The CDR3 covers 15 residues. The trim removed 5 bases at V and 5 bases at J, leaving 10 bases unmatched.

The V and J genes are TRBV4-1 and TRBJ2-7; 7 bases line up with TRBD1. The CDR3 runs to 14 residues. The junction had 4 bases not matched to a gene; V was cut back by 0 bases and J by 5 bases. Looked up from germline, CDR1 is MGHRA and CDR2 is YSYEKL. The CDR3 is CASSQDKGADEQYF. The DNA for the CDR3 is TGCGCCAGCAGCCAAGATAAGGGGGCTGACGAGCAGTACTTC.

This chain links TRBV5-6 with TRBJ2-1; maybe TRBD2 (6 bases). This CDR3 has 17 residues. Germline-derived CDR1 and CDR2 are SGHDT and YYEEEE. Trimming took off 4 bases at V and 2 bases at J, with 19 bases between the two ends. CDR3 protein: CASSPVNLAEAYNEQFF. The CDR3 DNA reads TGTGCCAGCAGCCCCGTTAACTTAGCGGAGGCCTACAATGAGCAGTTCTTC.

V and J are TRBV28 and TRBJ1-1; 9 nucleotides line up with TRBD1. CDR1 is MDHEN, CDR2 SYDVKM, per germline. The ends lost 6 bases at V and 3 bases at J; junction bases unmatched: 8. CDR3 size: 15 residues. This chain's CDR3 is CASRATGTGYTEAFF. The DNA for the CDR3 is TGTGCCAGCAGGGCAACCGGGACAGGGTACACTGAAGCTTTCTTT.

Turning to this clone: The CDR3 ends on some other residue instead of the conserved phenylalanine or tryptophan, so this is likely a read error. It is unclear where the CDR3 begins or ends on the DNA, so no DNA is shown, and the CDR3 is as TCRdb lists it. J is TRBJ1-1 and V is TRBV2; the table's D call, TRBD1, was not checked against the DNA. The length of the CDR3 is 9 amino acids, counting both ends. Germline CDR1 and CDR2: SNHLY and FYNNEI. Here the CDR3 reads CASGPTGFG.

The chain is built from TRBV27 and TRBJ1-6; 9 bases agree with TRBD1. The germline CDR1 and CDR2 sequences are MNHEY and SMNVEV (reference sequence). The CDR3 has 14 residues. The V segment lost 5 bases and the J segment 13 bases; nucleotides outside the gene matches: 9. The CDR3 sequence is CASSPGQGISPLHF. The CDR3 DNA follows: TGTGCCAGCAGTCCGGGACAGGGCATTTCCCCCCTCCACTTT.

This clone was picked up one time. The chain links TRBV4-1 to TRBJ2-7, with 9 positions matching TRBD2. The junction had 12 bases not matched to a gene; V was cut back by 4 bases and J by 2 bases. Germline V gene lookup returns CDR1 MGHRA and CDR2 YSYEKL. The CDR3 spans 17 residues. Here the CDR3 DNA reads TGCGCCAGCAGCCTAATTACCATAGCGGGGGTCGCCTACGAGCAGTACTTC. This codes for CASSLITIAGVAYEQYF.

The J gene is TRBJ1-4, the V gene TRBV28, with 7 bases that match TRBD1. The CDR3 length is 15 residues. CDR1 MDHEN and CDR2 SYDVKM come from the germline V gene. V trimming: 4 bases; J trimming: 2 bases; junction bases outside the gene matches: 4. The chain's CDR3 is CASSSGQVTNEKLFF. The DNA of the CDR3 is TGTGCCAGCAGTTCCGGACAGGTTACTAATGAAAAACTGTTTTTT.

The chain employs TRBV28 and TRBJ1-2; no definite D call. V was clipped by 2 bases and J by 4 bases, with 14 bases between them. The CDR3 is 15 residues long. CDR1 and CDR2 from the germline V gene are MDHEN and SYDVKM. The CDR3, as DNA: TGTGCCAGCAGTTTAAGGCAGGTGAAACCCTATGGCTACACCTTC. It encodes CASSLRQVKPYGYTF.

This chain connects TRBV4-1 to TRBJ2-1; 11 bases agree with TRBD2. The junction had 10 bases not matched to a gene; V was cut back by 5 bases and J by 1 base. Germline V gene lookup returns CDR1 MGHRA and CDR2 YSYEKL. The CDR3 consists of 18 residues. CDR3 protein: CASSVTLAGEASYNEQFF. The CDR3 DNA reads as TGCGCCAGCAGCGTAACACTAGCGGGAGAAGCGTCCTACAATGAGCAGTTCTTC.

The rearrangement links TRBV5-1 to TRBJ2-7, with TRBD2 matching 9 bases. Germline CDR1 is SGHRS and CDR2 is YFSETQ. The CDR3 runs to 17 residues. With V trimmed by 4 bases and J by 0 bases, 11 bases remained unmatched. CDR3 loop: CASSPGPSGDSSYEQYF. The DNA for the CDR3 is TGCGCCAGCAGCCCGGGGCCTAGCGGGGATAGCTCCTACGAGCAGTACTTC.

The chain couples TRBV9 to TRBJ2-1; no reliable D call. Trimming removed 0 bases at V and 1 base at J, with 8 bases between. CDR1 is SGDLS, CDR2 YYNGEE, per germline. CDR3 length equals 15 residues. The CDR3 reads CASSVEVMSYNEQFF. The CDR3 nucleotides read TGTGCCAGCAGCGTAGAGGTTATGTCCTACAATGAGCAGTTCTTC.